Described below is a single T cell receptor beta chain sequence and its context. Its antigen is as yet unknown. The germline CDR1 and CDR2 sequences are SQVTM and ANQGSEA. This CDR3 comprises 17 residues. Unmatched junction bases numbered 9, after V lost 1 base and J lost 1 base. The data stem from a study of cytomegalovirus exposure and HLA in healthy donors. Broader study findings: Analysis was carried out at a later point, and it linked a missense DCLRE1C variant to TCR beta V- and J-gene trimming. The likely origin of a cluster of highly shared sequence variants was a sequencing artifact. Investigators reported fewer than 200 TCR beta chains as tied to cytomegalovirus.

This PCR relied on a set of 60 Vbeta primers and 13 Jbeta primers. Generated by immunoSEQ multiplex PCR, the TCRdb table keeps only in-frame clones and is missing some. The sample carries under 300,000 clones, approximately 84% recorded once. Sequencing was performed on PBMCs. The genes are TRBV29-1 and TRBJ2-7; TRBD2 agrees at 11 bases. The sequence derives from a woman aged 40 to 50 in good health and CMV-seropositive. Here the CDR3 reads CSVEGSVLAGGSYEQYF. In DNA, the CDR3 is TGCAGCGTTGAAGGTTCGGTCTTAGCGGGAGGGTCCTACGAGCAGTACTTC.